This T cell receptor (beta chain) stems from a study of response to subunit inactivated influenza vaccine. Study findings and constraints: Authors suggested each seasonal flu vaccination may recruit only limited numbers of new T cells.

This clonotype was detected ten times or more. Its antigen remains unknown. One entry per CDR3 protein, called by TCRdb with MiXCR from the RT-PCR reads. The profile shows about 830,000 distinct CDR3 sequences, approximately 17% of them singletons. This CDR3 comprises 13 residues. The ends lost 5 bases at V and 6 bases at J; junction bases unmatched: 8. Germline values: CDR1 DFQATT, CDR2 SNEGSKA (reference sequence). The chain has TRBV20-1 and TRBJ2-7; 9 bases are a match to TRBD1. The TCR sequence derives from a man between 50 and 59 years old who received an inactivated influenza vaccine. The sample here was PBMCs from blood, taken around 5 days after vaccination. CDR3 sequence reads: CSADRDRVGEQYF. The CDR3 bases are TGCAGTGCTGACCGGGACAGGGTTGGCGAGCAGTACTTC.